Listed here is a single T cell receptor beta chain. This clonotype was counted between two and nine times. Its antigen is unknown. The sample holds no much larger clone one base away, and base qualities are not on file. The data originate from a study of T cell repertoires in cytomegalovirus infection (dated by TCRdb to 2018 to 2020). With regard to the full study: Peptide stimulations targeted recently identified HLA-C-restricted CMV epitopes, whose presentation resists viral immunomodulation, together with well-studied HLA-B-restricted epitopes. Donor HLA type was relevant to the analysis, as public TCR beta signatures indicated carriage of CMV infection together with the matching HLA type. Points the paper makes about the study in general: In both this cohort and an independent cohort of approximately 350 donors, the cumulative frequency of public TCR beta family members distinguished carriers of CMV infection plus the relevant HLA type. The ex vivo response was dominated by HLA-C-restricted CMV-specific TCR beta clonotypes, which also provided the single most frequent clonotype in two of eight donors.

Counted from cysteine to phenylalanine, this CDR3 has 17 amino acids. Just the 51-base CDR3 DNA is kept, in frame starting at base 1. Deletion took 0 bases off V and 0 bases off J, with a span of 11 bases between the germline ends. As encoded in the germline V gene, CDR1 is MRHNA while CDR2 is SNTAGT. Explained via the paper, the treatment or condition label denotes: in vitro stimulation with specific CMV peptide epitopes to enrich CMV-specific T cells. TCRdb records Illumina HiSeq 1500 as the sequencer. Starting from the raw public reads, TCRdb applied fastp trimming at Q25, assembled clones with MiXCR and retained in-frame beta chains. For every CDR3 protein sequence, its rows merge into one entry that carries the most common genes and DNA. The sample yields some 940,000 distinct CDR3 sequences; 31% were counted once. Of the sample, about 14% falls within the top ten clones.

The source of this sequence is a human donor in good health (CMV status not recorded). Some clones in this sample may be carry-over from other donors' samples. Rearrangement joined TRBV6-4 to TRBJ2-2, with no confident D gene call. Sequencing was performed on cultured CD8+ T cells from PBMCs, taken from culture after CMV antigen stimulation. The DNA sequence is TGTGCCAGCAGTGACTCTATAACAGACACGAACACCGGGGAGCTGTTTTTT. This translates into CASSDSITDTNTGELFF.